This record looks at one TCR beta chain sequence and its context. The sample originates from a study of technical replicates of blood from a few donors. This CDR3 is built from 16 residues. Trimming took off 5 bases at V and 5 bases at J, with 18 bases between the two ends. In germline, CDR1 is MDHEN, CDR2 SYDVKM. The data were produced by immunoSEQ multiplex PCR, yet TCRdb's version contains in-frame clones alone and is incomplete. The profile shows fewer than 100,000 clones, 70% to 90% of them singletons. Source material: T cells isolated from PBMCs. This chain joins TRBV28 and TRBJ1-4; TRBD1 is a possible D gene (6 bases). This receptor was identified in a human donor in good health. DNA of the CDR3: TGTGCCAGCAGTCCAGCTCTGGGGGCGAGGAATGAAAAACTGTTTTTT. This gives the protein CASSPALGARNEKLFF.